Below are 7 T cell receptor beta chains sequenced from a single sample in a study of molecular identifiers for immune sequencing clone quantification (dated 2018 in TCRdb). Library construction relied on PCR. The run used an Illumina HiSeq 4000. TCRdb itself trimmed the public reads at Q25 with fastp, ran MiXCR and retained productive beta chains. All rows with the same CDR3 protein become a single entry with the most common DNA and genes. The sample profile shows 85,000 to 90,000 distinct CDR3 sequences; about 20% of them were found once. Roughly 0.85% of the sample is held by the ten biggest clonotypes. The source material was naive CD8+ T cells from blood, with Jurkat cell RNA spiked in. The cell subset or site label on this specimen signifies: FACS-sorted CD8+CD4-CCR7+CD45RA+ naive T cells. Receptors originate from a human donor in good health. Some libraries in this study had Jurkat cell RNA spiked in.

This clonotype occurred a few times. This chain connects TRBV18 to TRBJ2-7, with 7 bases that match TRBD1. Per the germline V gene, CDR1 is KGHSH and CDR2 is LQKENI. V lost 2 bases and J lost 6; bases outside the gene matches: 4. The CDR3 consists of 13 residues. Here the CDR3 DNA reads TGTGCCAGCTCACCATCGGACAGGTGCGAGCAGTACTTC. This codes for CASSPSDRCEQYF.

This clonotype was picked up many times. The chain is built from TRBV4-3 and TRBJ1-3; D remains unclear. Germline CDR1 LGHNA, CDR2 YSLEER. The V and J ends lost 0 bases and 0 bases respectively, with 15 bases between them. The CDR3 spans 18 residues. The CDR3 region has the DNA TGCGCCAGCAGCCAAGATAAGTATACGTACCGCTCTGGAAACACCATATATTTT. Encoded protein: CASSQDKYTYRSGNTIYF.

Concerning this clonotype itself: This clone may be a read error of a much larger clone one base away. The V call is TRBV7-9, the J call TRBJ1-2; 9 nucleotides align to TRBD1. The CDR3 totals 15 residues. The V and J ends lost 1 base and 7 bases, in that order; junction bases with no gene match: 7. CDR1 SEHNR and CDR2 FQNEAQ come from the germline V gene (reference sequence). CDR3 residues: CASSLVGDRAAGYTF. In DNA, the CDR3 is TGTGCCAGCAGCTTAGTCGGGGACAGGGCGGCTGGCTACACCTTC.

This clonotype was picked up many times. V usage is TRBV6-2 or TRBV6-3 and J usage is TRBJ1-5, with D tentatively TRBD1 (5 bases). The CDR3 consists of 15 residues. Trimming left V 7 bases short and J 7 bases short, with 20 bases between. The V gene's germline CDR1 is MNHEY and CDR2 SVGEGT. Written as DNA, the CDR3 is TGTGCCAGCACCTACGCTGGGGGGTCGGGACAGCCCCAGCATTTT. Translated, it gives CASTYAGGSGQPQHF.

This clonotype was seen at least ten times. The rearrangement joins TRBV5-1 to TRBJ2-1; 7 nucleotides align to TRBD1. The J segment lost 3 bases and the V segment lost 1 base, leaving 4 bases of the junction unmatched. CDR1 SGHRS and CDR2 YFSETQ come from the germline V gene. The CDR3 contains 15 residues. CDR3 nucleotides: TGCGCCAGCAGCTTGTATACAGGGGACTACAATGAGCAGTTCTTC. This sequence encodes CASSLYTGDYNEQFF.

This clonotype was observed many times. This chain uses TRBV11-2 with TRBJ2-7, with 7 bases identical to TRBD1. Germline values: CDR1 SGHAT, CDR2 FQNNGV. This CDR3 contains 13 residues. V dropped 5 bases and J dropped 6; count of bases not matched to a gene: 7. The chain's CDR3 is CASSTQNRGEQYF. CDR3 bases: TGTGCCAGCAGCACCCAGAACAGGGGCGAGCAGTACTTC.

This clonotype was seen ten or more times. This chain joins TRBV10-1 and TRBJ2-7, with 7 bases identical to TRBD2. Germline values: CDR1 WNHNN, CDR2 SYGVQD (reference sequence). Trimming at V came to 2 bases and at J to 6 bases, leaving 4 bases not matched to a gene. The CDR3 totals 13 residues. CDR3 loop: CASSEGTTSEQYF. As DNA, the CDR3 is TGCGCCAGCAGTGAGGGGACTACCAGCGAGCAGTACTTC.